This T cell receptor beta chain was recovered during a study of CD8 T cells in Susac syndrome. RNA was extracted with the RNeasy kit, and a quantity of roughly 0.5 to 1 ug was reverse transcribed using random hexamers. Amplification of TCR beta CDR3 was carried out by immunoSEQ multiplex PCR, which covered 54 Vbeta and 13 Jbeta segments. TCRdb analysed the immunoSEQ multiplex PCR reads with MiXCR anew, one entry per CDR3 protein. The table records more than 55,000 distinct CDR3 sequences, around 93% of them present only once. In germline, CDR1 is MDHEN, CDR2 SYDVKM. V lost 3 bases to trimming and J lost 5 bases, with 10 bases between them. The CDR3 is made up of 13 amino acids. CD8+ and CD4+ T cells from blood underwent TCR beta sequencing, which was carried out in a high-throughput format.

The V gene is TRBV28, the J gene TRBJ2-5; D is possibly TRBD1 (6 bases). The sequence derives from a human donor in good health. The sequenced sample consisted of CD8+ T cells from PBMCs. The CDR3 loop reads CASSFRGRETQYF. CDR3 coding DNA: TGTGCCAGCAGTTTCAGGGGAAGGGAGACCCAGTACTTC. The whole variable domain, filled in from reference TRBV28 and TRBJ2-5, reads DVKVTQSSRYLVKRTGEKVFLECVQDMDHENMFWYRQDPGLGLRLIYFSYDVKMKEKGDIPEGYSVSREKKERFSLILESASTNQTSMYLCASSFRGRETQYFGPGTRLLVL.